One T cell receptor (beta chain) is described in this entry. Its matching antigen is unknown. This CDR3 has 18 residues. Looked up from germline, CDR1 is SGHAT and CDR2 is FQNNGV. V dropped 1 base and J dropped 5; count of bases not matched to a gene: 8. This sample stems from a study of cytomegalovirus exposure and HLA in healthy donors. These donors, healthy bone marrow donors, were studied. Findings and limits, study-wide: TRBV6-2, TRBV6-3 and other indistinguishable V segments were excluded. Accurate HLA-A and HLA-B prediction from TCR beta sequences was reported for most subjects. Under in vitro conditions, three CMV-associated chains were confirmed as specific for CMV antigens.

PCR amplification relied on 60 Vbeta primers (plus 13 Jbeta primers). The data were produced by immunoSEQ multiplex PCR, yet TCRdb's version contains in-frame clones alone and is incomplete. The repertoire consists of about 150,000 clones, with 75% to 90% occurring once and the leading ten covering about 2.1%. Sequencing used PBMCs. J is TRBJ2-2 and V is TRBV11-2; 12 bases match TRBD1. The clonotype comes from a woman aged 18 to 35 in good health and CMV-seronegative. CDR3 nucleotides: TGTGCCAGCAGCTTAGGAACGGGGACAGGGGGCGCAACCGGGGAGCTGTTTTTT. Its protein product is CASSLGTGTGGATGELFF.